The T cell receptor (beta chain) under discussion was sequenced for a study of blood T cells in healthy people across ages. Study findings and constraints: There were more naive CD4+ cells and higher diversity in long-lived donors than in aged donors. Per-million-T-cell TCR beta diversity fell roughly linearly with age.

Next came a second PCR, run for about 6 to 12 cycles, which used a sample-barcoded 5' primer along with a J-beta primer mix. Every sample produced at least 2.5 million CDR3-containing paired-end reads. TCRdb redid the calling of the 5' RACE reads with MiXCR, one entry per CDR3 protein. The table lists more than 550,000 distinct CDR3 sequences, about a fifth of them singletons. Germline V CDR1 and CDR2: SGHDT, YYEEEE. The ends lost 4 bases at V and 0 bases at J; junction bases unmatched: 5. This CDR3 comprises 16 residues. This clonotype was counted between two and nine times. Its antigen remains unknown. Healthy Caucasians from Russia aged roughly 6 to 90 served as donors.

Sequencing was performed on blood. The receptor was derived from a man in his sixties or seventies in good health. The chain couples TRBV5-6 to TRBJ2-4, with 9 bases matching TRBD1. The CDR3 DNA is TGTGCCAGCAGCGAACAGGACAGGGGAGCCAAAAACATTCAGTACTTC. Protein product: CASSEQDRGAKNIQYF.